The clone carrying this TCR beta chain was counted only a few times. The antigen is not known. Sample treatment: 10-day PBMC culture with coronavirus spike peptide pools or control peptides (ViraFEST assay). The sample is drawn from a study of vaccination and CD4 T cells after COVID-19. Study context: Convalescent individuals numbered four females and six males, two being Hispanic. Post-COVID specimens were obtained a median about 100 days after diagnosis (range 35 to 161). Each of the control cultures got a CEFX pool, an HIV-1 Nef pool, or no peptide.

Study-level findings and limits: Post-vaccination reactive clonotypes (median around 40) did not differ significantly from post-infection (approximately 20).

Trimming cost V 6 bases and J 2 bases; bases outside gene matches: 11. This CDR3 comprises 15 residues. Germline values: CDR1 DFQATT, CDR2 SNEGSKA (reference sequence). Sequencing of cultured CD4+ T cell DNA used the Oncomine TCR Beta short-read assay. MiXCR was run by TCRdb on the PCR reads, yielding one entry per CDR3 protein. The profile shows 10,000 or so distinct CDR3 sequences, 45% to 60% of them singletons. The material sequenced was CD4+ T cells from blood, cultured in vitro. V gene TRBV20-1 combines with J gene TRBJ2-3; 7 bases are a match to TRBD2. This TCR came from a human donor who had recovered from COVID-19. The CDR3 DNA is TGCAGTGCGATAAAGCCAGCGGGATTCACAGATACGCAGTATTTT. The encoded protein is CSAIKPAGFTDTQYF.